The text below deals with one T cell receptor (beta chain). V was trimmed by 8 bases and J by 2 bases, leaving 4 bases between them. Per the germline V gene, CDR1 is MNHNS and CDR2 is SASEGT. CDR3 length: 12 residues. The use of a sample-barcoded 5' primer and a J-beta primer mix characterized a second PCR of about 6 to 12 cycles. TCRdb redid the calling of the 5' RACE reads with MiXCR, one entry per CDR3 protein. This sample yields roughly 1,000,000 distinct CDR3 sequences, of which around 27% are seen a single time; approximately 0.7% belongs to the top ten. This specimen belongs to a study of blood T cells in healthy people across ages. The overall study: Template switching recovered approximately one barcoded beta molecule for every two T cells.

Caucasian, healthy and from Russia, the donors were aged between roughly 6 and 95. Researchers report isolating at least 7 million PBMCs per sample. The data were also submitted as part of a second study, on T cells of mothers and their children. According to that study: An overlap that was slightly higher, though non-significant, was seen in related mother-child pairs versus unrelated pairs.

J is TRBJ2-6 and V is TRBV6-1; no firm D call. The receptor comes from a girl aged 2 to 9 in good health. Input material: blood. This CDR3 is CASGAGANVLTF. The CDR3 DNA sequence: TGTGCCAGCGGGGCTGGGGCCAACGTCCTGACTTTC.